The T cell receptor (beta chain) under discussion was sequenced for a study of identical twins. Overall study results and limits: Out-of-frame TCR alpha sharing in monozygotic twins exceeded recombination model predictions.

This clonotype was picked up many times. Its matching antigen is unknown. The germline CDR1 and CDR2 sequences are MGHRA and YSYEKL. V gave up 1 base and J gave up 5 bases, with 8 bases separating them. The length of the CDR3 is 13 residues. A universal primer site was incorporated via template switching, and the cDNA contained unique molecular identifiers. TCRdb analysed the 5' RACE reads with MiXCR anew, one entry per CDR3 protein. The sample lists 250,000 to 350,000 distinct CDR3 sequences; about 8.3% were seen once. The same specimen was also included in a second study, on yellow fever vaccine responses in identical twins.

The chain is built from TRBV4-1 and TRBJ2-5; D is unresolved. Sequencing was carried out using memory (CD45RO+) T cells sorted from blood. This receptor was obtained from a young woman in good health. The CDR3 DNA follows: TGCGCCAGCAGCCAAGGAGTAACCGAGACCCAGTACTTC. Residues: CASSQGVTETQYF.